This T cell receptor (beta chain) was sequenced during a study of T cells in Graves' hyperthyroidism and ophthalmopathy. Background on the study: It was at initial diagnosis, before any treatment, that peripheral blood was collected. Study-wide points: Most thyroid clonotypes expanded above 0.001 were also detected in blood.

Hyperthyroidism was newly diagnosed in patients aged 18 to 65 (duration under 2 months). PBMCs were collected from an approximately 10 ml volume of fresh peripheral blood. This clonotype has a count of ten or more. Its antigen is unknown. V lost 6 bases, J lost 4 bases, and 14 bases lay in between. Per the germline V gene, CDR1 is DFQATT and CDR2 is SNEGSKA (reference sequence). CDR3 length: 13 amino acids. What was amplified from RNA transcripts were TCR beta CDR3 regions. Primed by the HTBI set, a first-round RT-PCR was run on the TCR CDR3. From the multiplex PCR reads, TCRdb called clonotypes with MiXCR, one entry per CDR3 protein. This sample has 280,000 or so distinct CDR3 sequences, with around 15% found just once.

The chain links TRBV20-1 to TRBJ2-3; maybe TRBD1 (6 bases). The sequencing sample was made of blood. This clonotype originated in a woman in her forties or fifties with Graves' hyperthyroidism that later progressed to Graves' ophthalmopathy. The CDR3 sequence is CSAPEQGPDTQYF. DNA of the CDR3: TGCAGTGCCCCGGAACAGGGCCCAGATACGCAGTATTTT.